These 18 T cell receptor beta chains were sequenced from one sample in a study of T cells in tumors after PD-1 blockade (dated by TCRdb to about 2019). The intended sense of this specimen's time point label: after anti-PD-1 therapy. The library came from the immunoSEQ multiplex PCR assay. As stored in TCRdb, this immuneACCESS dataset retains in-frame rearrangements with V and J assigned. A fraction of the clones does not appear; measured against another copy, unresolved V genes explain less than half of the discrepancy, and the remainder lacks a known reason. In this sample the table shows 6,500 to 9,500 clones, around 74% of which occur a single time. The leading ten clones occupy over 8% of the sample. The sequences come from tumor tissue, collected after anti-PD-1 treatment. These receptor sequences come from a human donor with basal cell carcinoma.

CDR3 sequence (DNA): TGTGCCTGGAGTGTTAACGGGGTAGTTGAAAAACTGTTTTTT. Translation gives CAWSVNGVVEKLFF. The chain links TRBV30 to TRBJ1-4, with D unresolved. The CDR3 covers 14 residues. CDR1 is GTSNPN and CDR2 is SVGIG in the germline V gene (reference sequence). Trimming stripped 0 bases from V and 7 bases from J, with 12 bases between.

The chain uses TRBV25-1 and TRBJ1-5; 7 bases are shared with TRBD1. Germline-derived CDR1 and CDR2 are MGHDK and SYGVNS. The CDR3 length is 13 residues. V trimming: 9 bases; J trimming: 5 bases; junction bases outside the gene matches: 7. The CDR3 DNA is TGTGCCAGTAACAGGGGAGGAGATCAGCCCCAGCATTTT. It encodes CASNRGGDQPQHF. The complete variable domain, with remaining parts taken from reference TRBV25-1 and TRBJ1-5, reads EADIYQTPRYLVIGTGKKITLECSQTMGHDKMYWYQQDPGMELHLIHYSYGVNSTEKGDLSSESTVSRIRTEHFPLTLESARPSHTSQYLCASNRGGDQPQHFGDGTRLSIL.

The gene calls are TRBV6-2 or TRBV6-3 and TRBJ1-1, with D perhaps matching TRBD1 (6 bases). The CDR3 contains 13 residues. Germline V gives CDR1 MNHEY, CDR2 SVGEGT. Between the trimmed V and J ends, which lost 5 bases and 6 bases, there was a span of 13 bases. The CDR3 sequence: CASSPGVGAEAFF. The DNA for the CDR3 is TGTGCCAGCAGTCCAGGGGTAGGGGCTGAAGCTTTCTTT.

For this clone: This CDR3 is also generated by other DNA sequences in the sample. V and J are TRBV18 and TRBJ2-1; no firm D call. The V gene's germline CDR1 is KGHSH and CDR2 LQKENI. Trimming took 0 bases from V and 7 from J, leaving 4 bases between them. CDR3 length equals 12 residues. CDR3: CASSPPLNEQFF. The CDR3 DNA reads as TGTGCCAGCTCACCACCACTTAATGAGCAGTTCTTC.

The chain carries TRBV5-6 and TRBJ1-5; D gene uncertain. Trimming removed 1 base at V and 0 bases at J, with 8 bases between. CDR3 size: 15 residues. The germline V gene encodes CDR1 SGHDT and CDR2 YYEEEE. The CDR3 region is CASSLRAGSNQPQHF. CDR3 DNA sequence: TGTGCCAGCAGCTTGAGGGCAGGTAGCAATCAGCCCCAGCATTTT.

The chain is built from TRBV11-3 and TRBJ2-7; 7 bases map to TRBD2. V shed 4 bases and J 5 bases; nucleotides not matched to a gene: 5. Germline CDR1 is SGHNT and CDR2 is YENEEA. This CDR3 spans 13 amino acids. CDR3 sequence reads: CASSSTSRNEQYF. In DNA, the CDR3 is TGTGCCAGCAGCTCGACTAGCCGGAACGAGCAGTACTTC.

The V call is TRBV2, the J call TRBJ2-1; 7 nucleotides agree with TRBD2. The CDR3 is 15 residues long. V trimming: 6 bases; J trimming: 5 bases; junction bases outside the gene matches: 10. Germline loops: CDR1 SNHLY, CDR2 FYNNEI. As DNA, the CDR3 is TGTGCCAGCAGCCTTAGACTAGCTTTTGACAATGAGCAGTTCTTC. Translating gives CASSLRLAFDNEQFF.

This chain joins TRBV20-1 and TRBJ1-1; unclear D gene. This CDR3 has 11 residues. CDR1 is DFQATT, CDR2 SNEGSKA, per germline (reference sequence). V lost 4 bases and J 0 bases, leaving 3 bases between the germline ends. The CDR3 is CSAMVNTEAFF. CDR3 bases: TGCAGTGCTATGGTGAACACTGAAGCTTTCTTT.

This clone was seen a few times. The chain has TRBV27 and TRBJ2-2, with a possible D match to TRBD2 (5 bases). With 10 bases removed from V and 8 bases from J, the gap between germline ends came to 17 bases. CDR1 is MNHEY, CDR2 SMNVEV, per germline (reference sequence). The CDR3 runs 13 residues. CDR3 region: CATQSGLAGELFF. The CDR3 nucleotides are TGTGCCACCCAATCGGGGTTGGCAGGGGAGCTGTTTTTT.

This clone was detected only a few times. The chain joins TRBV9 to TRBJ1-6; D is uncertain. V was trimmed by 4 bases and J by 9 bases, leaving 14 bases between them. The CDR3 runs 14 residues. Germline lookup yields CDR1 SGDLS and CDR2 YYNGEE. The CDR3 nucleotides read TGTGCCAGCAGCCCCGAAATTGGCGGTTCACCCCTCCACTTT. It encodes CASSPEIGGSPLHF.

This clone was recorded a few times. This chain joins TRBV5-4 and TRBJ1-6; D not certain. From germline, CDR1 is SGHNT and CDR2 YYREEE (reference sequence). V lost 0 bases to trimming and J lost 6 bases, with 1 base between them. This CDR3 spans 12 amino acids. The CDR3 region has the DNA TGTGCCAGCAGCTTGGGTAATTCACCCCTCCACTTT. Translated, it gives CASSLGNSPLHF.

This clone is a singleton in its sample. The chain links TRBV12-3 or TRBV12-4 to TRBJ2-6; D unclear. The V and J ends lost 3 bases and 1 base respectively, with 1 base between them. The CDR3 covers 13 residues. The CDR3 DNA is TGTGCCAGCAGTTTTTCTGGGGCCAACGTCCTGACTTTC. Its translation: CASSFSGANVLTF.

This chain uses TRBV5-1 with TRBJ1-1, with 9 bases matching TRBD1. Germline trimming cut 4 bases from V and 4 bases from J; bases unmatched to any gene: 5. The CDR3 has 14 amino acids. Germline values: CDR1 SGHRS, CDR2 YFSETQ. This CDR3 reads CASSRDRVGTEAFF. Here the CDR3 DNA reads TGCGCCAGCAGCCGGGACAGGGTCGGCACTGAAGCTTTCTTT.

This clone was detected only once. The rearrangement links TRBV7-2 to TRBJ1-3, with 8 positions matching TRBD1. Germline assignment: CDR1 SGHTA and CDR2 FQGNSA. CDR3 length equals 16 residues. With 5 bases clipped from V and 3 bases from J, the junction kept 9 bases outside the gene matches. As DNA, the CDR3 is TGTGCCAGCAGCGCCCGGACAGGGATTCTTGGAAACACCATATATTTT. It is translated as CASSARTGILGNTIYF.

The rearrangement uses TRBV28 and TRBJ1-2; D ambiguous. Trimming took off 7 bases at V and 0 bases at J, with 21 bases between the two ends. The CDR3 runs 17 residues. CDR1 and CDR2 (germline): MDHEN, SYDVKM. CDR3 in DNA: TGTGCCAGCAACACCGACCGGGCCCCCGCTGCTAACTATGGCTACACCTTC. Its protein product is CASNTDRAPAANYGYTF.

The chain couples TRBV12-3 or TRBV12-4 to TRBJ1-5; the D is unclear. The CDR3 totals 13 residues. Trimming cost V 1 base and J 9 bases, with 10 bases left between them. CDR3 bases: TGTGCCAGCAGTTTAGGGCTGAAGGGGCCCCAGCATTTT. Protein: CASSLGLKGPQHF.

The V and J genes are TRBV2 and TRBJ2-3, with TRBD2 identical over 10 bases. This CDR3 region has 15 residues. In germline, CDR1 is SNHLY, CDR2 FYNNEI. V was pared by 5 bases and J by 5 bases, with 7 bases of the junction left unmatched. The CDR3: CASSSGGAGGDTQYF. CDR3 coding DNA: TGTGCCAGCAGTAGCGGGGGGGCCGGGGGAGATACGCAGTATTTT.

The V call is TRBV13, the J call TRBJ2-3, with TRBD1 as a possible D gene (5 bases). Germline-derived CDR1 and CDR2 are PRHDT and FYEKMQ (reference sequence). CDR3 size: 17 residues. Deletions cut 2 bases from V and 5 bases from J, with 20 bases between. CDR3 nucleotides: TGTGCCAGCAGCTTACGTCTTGGGGCAGGGCAAAGAGATACGCAGTATTTT. Amino acids: CASSLRLGAGQRDTQYF.